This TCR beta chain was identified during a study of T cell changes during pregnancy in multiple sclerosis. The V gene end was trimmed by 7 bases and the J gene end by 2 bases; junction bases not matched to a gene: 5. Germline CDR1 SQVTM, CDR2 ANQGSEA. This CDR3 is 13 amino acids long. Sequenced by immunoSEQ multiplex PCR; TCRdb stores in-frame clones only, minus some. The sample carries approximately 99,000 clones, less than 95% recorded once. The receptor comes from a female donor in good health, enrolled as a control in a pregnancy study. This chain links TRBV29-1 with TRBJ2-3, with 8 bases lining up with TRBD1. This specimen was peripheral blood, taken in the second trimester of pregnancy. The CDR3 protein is CSGGTGDTDTQYF. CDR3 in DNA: TGCAGCGGGGGGACAGGAGACACAGATACGCAGTATTTT.